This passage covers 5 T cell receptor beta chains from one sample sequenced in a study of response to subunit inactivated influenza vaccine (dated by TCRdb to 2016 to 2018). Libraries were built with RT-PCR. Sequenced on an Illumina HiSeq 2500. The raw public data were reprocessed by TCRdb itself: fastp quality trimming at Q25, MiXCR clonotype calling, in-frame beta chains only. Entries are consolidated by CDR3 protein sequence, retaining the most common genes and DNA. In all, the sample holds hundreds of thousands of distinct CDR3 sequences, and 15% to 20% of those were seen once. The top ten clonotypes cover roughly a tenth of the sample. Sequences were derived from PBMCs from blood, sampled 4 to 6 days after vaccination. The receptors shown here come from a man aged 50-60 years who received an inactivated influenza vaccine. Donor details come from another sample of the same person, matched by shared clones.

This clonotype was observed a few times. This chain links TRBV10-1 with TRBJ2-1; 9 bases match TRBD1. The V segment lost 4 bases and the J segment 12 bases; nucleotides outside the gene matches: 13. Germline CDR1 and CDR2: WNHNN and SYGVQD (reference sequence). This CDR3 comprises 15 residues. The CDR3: CASSVDRGFVGVQFF. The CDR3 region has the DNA TGCGCCAGCAGTGTAGACAGGGGGTTCGTCGGTGTGCAGTTCTTC.

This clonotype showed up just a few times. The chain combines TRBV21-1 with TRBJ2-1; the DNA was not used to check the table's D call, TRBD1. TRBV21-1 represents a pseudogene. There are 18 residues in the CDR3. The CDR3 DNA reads TGTGCCAGCAGCAAAAATCCAGAAGAGGGACAGATGGGCGATGAGCAGTTCTTC. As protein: CASSKNPEEGQMGDEQFF.

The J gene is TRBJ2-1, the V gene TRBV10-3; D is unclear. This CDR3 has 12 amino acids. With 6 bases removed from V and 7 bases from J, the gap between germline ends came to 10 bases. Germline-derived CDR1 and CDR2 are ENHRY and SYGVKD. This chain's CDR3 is CAISLWGNEQFF. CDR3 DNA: TGTGCCATCAGCTTATGGGGAAATGAGCAGTTCTTC.

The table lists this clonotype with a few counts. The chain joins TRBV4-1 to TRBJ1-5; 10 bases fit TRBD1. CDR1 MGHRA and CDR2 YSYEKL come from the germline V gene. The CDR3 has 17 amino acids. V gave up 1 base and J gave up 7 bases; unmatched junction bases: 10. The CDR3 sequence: CASSQGVTGGRRQPQHF. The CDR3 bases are TGCGCCAGCAGCCAAGGGGTGACAGGGGGCCGGAGGCAGCCCCAGCATTTT.

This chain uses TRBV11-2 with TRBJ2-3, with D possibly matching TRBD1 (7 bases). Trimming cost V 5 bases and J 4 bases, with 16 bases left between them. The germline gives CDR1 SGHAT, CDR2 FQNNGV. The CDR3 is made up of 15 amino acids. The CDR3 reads CASSPITGEADTQYF. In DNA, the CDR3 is TGTGCCAGCAGCCCGATCACAGGGGAGGCAGATACGCAGTATTTT.